This T cell receptor beta chain derives from a study of blood T cell repertoires in COVID-19 (dated by TCRdb to 2018 to 2021). Background for the entire study: The collaborator samples originated in the United States, Italy and Spain and spanned the acute and convalescent phases of COVID-19. The material from the prospective study consisted of cDNA or gDNA derived from T cells, B-cell-depleted T cells, or PBMCs. Deeply sampled blood TCRbeta repertoires from subjects exposed to, actively infected with, or recovered from COVID-19 were included in the dataset. The repertoires were made available in a free public database intended to serve as a resource for research on the immune response to SARS-CoV-2. The samples were drawn from the first 160 participants of the ongoing ImmuneRACE study and from roughly 1,300 subjects provided by 6 global collaborators. Sample metadata almost always included a de-identified subject ID, COVID-19 status, age in years and sex. Where HLA class I and class II types were available, the types were taken from metadata supplied by the sample provider, not from assay-based typing. Study-level results and caveats: How much clinical and demographic metadata was included differed by source and by participant, and the metadata was provided uncurated.

TCRbeta CDR3 regions were amplified from genomic DNA using the immunoSEQ Assay, a bias-controlled multiplex PCR. The authors' pipeline ran thus. Nucleated cell counts per sample were estimated from amplification of reference gene primers within the assay. Sequence reads were collapsed and filtered to measure the absolute abundance of every unique TCRbeta CDR3 rearrangement. Productive Simpson clonality was computed per sample as the square root of Simpson's diversity index over productive rearrangements. The clones in this table, taken by TCRdb from immuneACCESS, are in-frame only. Not every clone is retained; where verified, under half of the shortfall comes from an unresolved V gene, and the cause of the rest is unknown. That table gives V, J and clone size, and the DNA gave D and trimming. The sample table contains approximately 220,000 clones; only one count was recorded for roughly 80% of them. The top ten constitute roughly 5% of the sample.

In the prospective study, participants were about 18 to 95 years old, resided in fewer than 25 geographic areas of the United States, and were enrolled through a virtual design. To assign participants to cohorts, the prospective study relied on clinical history that participants themselves reported in a screening survey and a study questionnaire. A participant counted as exposed if, within 2 weeks of entering the study, that participant had been in contact with someone who had a PCR-confirmed or clinician-diagnosed COVID-19 case. Mobile phlebotomists in the prospective study collected whole blood, serum and a nasopharyngeal or oropharyngeal swab from every participant. Prospective study participants could optionally give additional blood draws and questionnaires over an approximately 2-month period. Prospective study blood samples were shipped either frozen or at room temperature before DNA extraction.

As concerns this clone: Its antigen remains unidentified. Base qualities are missing; no much larger clone stands one base away.

Trimming at the junction amounts to 10 bases on V and 4 bases on J, and the germline ends lie 17 bases apart. Its CDR3 holds 15 amino acids, cysteine through phenylalanine. Of the read, only the CDR3 DNA is kept; its 45 bases are in frame from base 1. The germline V gene supplies CDR1 MDHEN and CDR2 SYDVKM. This clonotype originated in a woman between 50 and 59 years old who had been exposed to COVID-19. The chain joins TRBV28 to TRBJ1-6; a tentative D call is TRBD1 (5 bases match). The sequenced sample consisted of PBMCs or T cells enriched from blood (not recorded which). At the DNA level, the sequence is TGTGCCACCAAAGGAGGGGCTCGATATAATTCACCCCTCCACTTT. It specifies CATKGGARYNSPLHF.